The source of this TCR beta chain is a study of regulatory T cells in long-lasting Graves disease. Study background: A definition of persistent Graves' disease required over 5 years of antithyroid drugs plus positive TSH receptor antibodies.

Study-level points and caveats: Public clonotype sharing was higher in persistent than newly diagnosed patients.

The sample's time point: persistent/refractory GD, antithyroid drugs over 5 years with positive TRAb. Preparation of the TCR library used RNA extracted from PBMCs. A roughly 10-milliliter sample of peripheral blood was drawn into EDTA tubes. Building of the TCR beta libraries involved iRepertoire HTBI primers and Arm-PCR of CDR3 regions. TCRdb independently ran MiXCR on the multiplex PCR reads; one entry per CDR3 protein. Among 500,000 to 700,000 distinct CDR3 sequences listed, approximately 29% were seen once. This clonotype was detected only once. Its specificity is unknown. The sequence derives from a female donor with Graves disease. The sample was peripheral blood mononuclear cells (PBMCs), taken when the disease was refractory, from a patient treated with antithyroid drugs.

CDR3 residues: CSVSRGRLNEKLFF. Written as DNA, the CDR3 is TGCAGCGTTAGTAGGGGGCGACTCAATGAAAAACTGTTTTTT. The J gene is TRBJ1-4, the V gene TRBV29-1; 7 bases match TRBD1. This CDR3 spans 14 amino acids. V lost 5 bases, J lost 5 bases, and 8 bases stayed unmatched. Germline CDR1 reads SQVTM; CDR2 reads ANQGSEA.